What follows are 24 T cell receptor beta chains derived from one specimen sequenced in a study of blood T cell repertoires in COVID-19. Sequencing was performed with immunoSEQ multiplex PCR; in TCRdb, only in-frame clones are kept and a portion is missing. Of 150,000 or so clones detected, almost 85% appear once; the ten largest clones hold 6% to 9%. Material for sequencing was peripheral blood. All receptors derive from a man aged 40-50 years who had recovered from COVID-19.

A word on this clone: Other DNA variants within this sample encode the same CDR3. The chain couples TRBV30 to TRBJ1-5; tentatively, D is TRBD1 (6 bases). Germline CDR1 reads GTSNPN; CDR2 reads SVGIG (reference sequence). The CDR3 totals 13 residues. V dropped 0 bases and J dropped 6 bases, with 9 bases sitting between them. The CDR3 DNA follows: TGTGCCTGGAGTGTACAGGGCGGTCAGCCCCAGCATTTT. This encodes CAWSVQGGQPQHF.

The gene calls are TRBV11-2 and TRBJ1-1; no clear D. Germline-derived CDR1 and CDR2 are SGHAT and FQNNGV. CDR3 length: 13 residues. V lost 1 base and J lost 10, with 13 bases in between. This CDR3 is CASSLVSGLVAFF. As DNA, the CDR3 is TGTGCCAGCAGCTTAGTCTCTGGGCTGGTAGCTTTCTTT.

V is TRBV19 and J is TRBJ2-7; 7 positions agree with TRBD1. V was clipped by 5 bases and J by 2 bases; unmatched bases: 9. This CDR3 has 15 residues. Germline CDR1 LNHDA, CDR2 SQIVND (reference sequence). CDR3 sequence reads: CASSASGTVAYEQYF. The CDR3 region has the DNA TGTGCCAGTAGTGCCTCTGGGACAGTAGCCTACGAGCAGTACTTC.

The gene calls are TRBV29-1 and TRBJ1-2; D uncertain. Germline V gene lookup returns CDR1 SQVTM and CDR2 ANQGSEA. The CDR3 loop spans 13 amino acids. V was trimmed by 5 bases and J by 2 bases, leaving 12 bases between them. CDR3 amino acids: CSVMITENYGYTF. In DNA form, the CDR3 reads TGCAGCGTTATGATCACAGAAAACTATGGCTACACCTTC. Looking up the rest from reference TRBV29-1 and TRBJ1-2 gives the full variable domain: SAVISQKPSRDICQRGTSLTIQCQVDSQVTMMFWYRQQPGQSLTLIATANQGSEATYESGFVIDKFPISRPNLTFSTLTVSNMSPEDSSIYLCSVMITENYGYTFGSGTRLTVV.

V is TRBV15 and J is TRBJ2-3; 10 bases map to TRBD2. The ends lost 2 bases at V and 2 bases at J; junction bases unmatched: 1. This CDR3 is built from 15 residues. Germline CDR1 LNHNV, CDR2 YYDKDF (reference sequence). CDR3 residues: CATSRTSGDTDTQYF. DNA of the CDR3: TGTGCCACCAGCAGAACTAGCGGGGACACAGATACGCAGTATTTT.

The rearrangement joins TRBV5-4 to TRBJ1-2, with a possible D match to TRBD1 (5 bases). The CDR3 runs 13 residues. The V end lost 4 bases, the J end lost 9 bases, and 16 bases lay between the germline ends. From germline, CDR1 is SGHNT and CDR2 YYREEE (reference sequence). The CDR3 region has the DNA TGTGCCAGCAGCCCAGGGCCCCGGATGAGCTACACCTTC. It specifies CASSPGPRMSYTF.

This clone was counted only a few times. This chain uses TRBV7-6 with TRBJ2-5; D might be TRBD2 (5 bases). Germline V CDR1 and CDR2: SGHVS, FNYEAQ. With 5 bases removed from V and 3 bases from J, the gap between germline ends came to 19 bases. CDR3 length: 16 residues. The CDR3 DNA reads TGTGCCAGCAGCCCACTAACGGGGTTGGTGAAAGAGACCCAGTACTTC. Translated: CASSPLTGLVKETQYF.

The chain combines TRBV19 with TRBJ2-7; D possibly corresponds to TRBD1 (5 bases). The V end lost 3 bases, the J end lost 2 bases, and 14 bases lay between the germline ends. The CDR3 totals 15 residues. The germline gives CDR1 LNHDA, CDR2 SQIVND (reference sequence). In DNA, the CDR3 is TGTGCCAGTAGTATGTACAGGATGCCGACCTACGAGCAGTACTTC. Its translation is CASSMYRMPTYEQYF.

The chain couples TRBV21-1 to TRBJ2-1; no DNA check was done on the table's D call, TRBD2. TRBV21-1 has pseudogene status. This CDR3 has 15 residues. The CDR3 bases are TGTGCCAGCAGCGGGCTAGCGGGGGGCCCTATTGAGCAGTTCTTC. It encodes CASSGLAGGPIEQFF.

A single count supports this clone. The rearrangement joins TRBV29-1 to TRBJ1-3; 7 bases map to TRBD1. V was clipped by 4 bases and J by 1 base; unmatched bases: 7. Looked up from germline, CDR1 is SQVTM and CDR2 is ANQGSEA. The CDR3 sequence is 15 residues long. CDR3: CSVARGTASGNTIYF. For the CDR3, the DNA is TGCAGCGTTGCCAGAGGGACAGCTTCTGGAAACACCATATATTTT.

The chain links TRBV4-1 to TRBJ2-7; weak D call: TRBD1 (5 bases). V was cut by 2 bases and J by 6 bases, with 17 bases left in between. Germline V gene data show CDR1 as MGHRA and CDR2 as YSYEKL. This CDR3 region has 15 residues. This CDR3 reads CASSQIGAAWGEQYF. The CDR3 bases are TGCGCCAGCAGCCAAATTGGGGCGGCCTGGGGCGAGCAGTACTTC.

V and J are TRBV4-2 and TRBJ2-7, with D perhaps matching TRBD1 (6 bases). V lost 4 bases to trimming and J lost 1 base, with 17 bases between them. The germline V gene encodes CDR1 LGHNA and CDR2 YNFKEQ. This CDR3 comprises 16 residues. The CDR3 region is CASSPSLGRGSYEQYF. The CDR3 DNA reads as TGTGCCAGCAGCCCCTCACTGGGCAGGGGATCCTACGAGCAGTACTTC.

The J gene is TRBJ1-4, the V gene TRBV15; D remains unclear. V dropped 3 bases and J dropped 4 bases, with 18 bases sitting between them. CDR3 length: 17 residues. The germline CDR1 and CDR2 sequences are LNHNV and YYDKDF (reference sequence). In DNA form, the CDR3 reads TGTGCCACCAGCAGGACTACGGCGGACGGCCTTAATGAAAAACTGTTTTTT. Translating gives CATSRTTADGLNEKLFF.

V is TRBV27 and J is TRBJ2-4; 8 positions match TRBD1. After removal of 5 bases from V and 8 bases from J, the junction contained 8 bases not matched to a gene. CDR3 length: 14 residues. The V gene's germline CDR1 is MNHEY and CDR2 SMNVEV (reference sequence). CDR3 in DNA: TGTGCCAGCAGTAGGACAGGGTTGTTTGACATTCAGTACTTC. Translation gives CASSRTGLFDIQYF.

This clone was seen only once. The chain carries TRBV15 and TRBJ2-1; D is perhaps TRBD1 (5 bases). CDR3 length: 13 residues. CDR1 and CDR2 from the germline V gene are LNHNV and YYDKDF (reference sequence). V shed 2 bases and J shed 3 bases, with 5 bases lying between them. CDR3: CATSRRGYNEQFF. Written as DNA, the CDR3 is TGTGCCACCAGCAGAAGGGGCTACAATGAGCAGTTCTTC.

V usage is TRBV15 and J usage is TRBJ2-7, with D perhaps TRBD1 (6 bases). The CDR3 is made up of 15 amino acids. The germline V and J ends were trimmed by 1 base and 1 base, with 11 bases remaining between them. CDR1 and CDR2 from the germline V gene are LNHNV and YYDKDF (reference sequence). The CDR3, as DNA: TGTGCCACCAGCAGAGGGGACACCGGATCCTACGAGCAGTACTTC. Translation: CATSRGDTGSYEQYF.

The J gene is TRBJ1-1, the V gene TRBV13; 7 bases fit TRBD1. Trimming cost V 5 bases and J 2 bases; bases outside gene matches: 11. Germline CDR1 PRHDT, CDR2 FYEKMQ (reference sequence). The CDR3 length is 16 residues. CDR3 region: CASSQPTGTENTEAFF. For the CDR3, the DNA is TGTGCCAGCAGCCAACCGACCGGGACAGAAAACACTGAAGCTTTCTTT. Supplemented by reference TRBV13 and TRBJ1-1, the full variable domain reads AAGVIQSPRHLIKEKRETATLKCYPIPRHDTVYWYQQGPGQDPQFLISFYEKMQSDKGSIPDRFSAQQFSDYHSELNMSSLELGDSALYFCASSQPTGTENTEAFFGQGTRLTVV.

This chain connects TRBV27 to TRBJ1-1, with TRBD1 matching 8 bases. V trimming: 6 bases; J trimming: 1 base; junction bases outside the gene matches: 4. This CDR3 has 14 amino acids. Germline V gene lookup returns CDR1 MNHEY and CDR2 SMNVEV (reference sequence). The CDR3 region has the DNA TGTGCCAGCAGCGTTGACAGGGGGAACACTGAAGCTTTCTTT. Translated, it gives CASSVDRGNTEAFF.

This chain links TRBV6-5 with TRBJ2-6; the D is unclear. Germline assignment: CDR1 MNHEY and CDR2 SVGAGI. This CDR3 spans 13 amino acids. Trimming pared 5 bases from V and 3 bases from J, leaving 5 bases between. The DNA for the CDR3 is TGTGCCAGCAGTACTGTTGGGGCCAACGTCCTGACTTTC. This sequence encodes CASSTVGANVLTF.

The CDR3 sequence is CSAKHQMGYTF. Here the CDR3 DNA reads TGCAGTGCCAAACATCAGATGGGCTACACCTTC. The chain carries TRBV20-1 and TRBJ1-2; no reliable D call. V lost 6 bases, J lost 8 bases, and 13 bases lay in between. The CDR3 extends over 11 amino acids. Germline V gene data show CDR1 as DFQATT and CDR2 as SNEGSKA (reference sequence).

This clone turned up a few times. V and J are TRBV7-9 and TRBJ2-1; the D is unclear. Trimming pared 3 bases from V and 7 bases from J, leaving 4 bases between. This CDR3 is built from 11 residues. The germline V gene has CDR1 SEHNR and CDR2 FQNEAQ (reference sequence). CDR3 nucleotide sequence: TGTGCCAGCAGCTTTATAAATGAGCAGTTCTTC. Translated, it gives CASSFINEQFF.

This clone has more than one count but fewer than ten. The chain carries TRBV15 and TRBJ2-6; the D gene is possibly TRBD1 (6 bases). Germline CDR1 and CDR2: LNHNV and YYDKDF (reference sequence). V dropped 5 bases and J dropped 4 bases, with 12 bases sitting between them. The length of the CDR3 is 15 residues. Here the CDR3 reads CATSGRGLGANVLTF. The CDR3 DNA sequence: TGTGCCACCAGCGGAAGGGGGTTAGGGGCCAACGTCCTGACTTTC. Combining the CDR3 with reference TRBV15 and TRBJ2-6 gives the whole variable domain DAMVIQNPRYQVTQFGKPVTLSCSQTLNHNVMYWYQQKSSQAPKLLFHYYDKDFNNEADTPDNFQSRRPNTSFCFLDIRSPGLGDTAMYLCATSGRGLGANVLTFGAGSRLTVL.

The CDR3 coding sequence is TGTGCCAGTAGCCCTAGAACTTCAGAGACCCAGTACTTC. Encoded protein: CASSPRTSETQYF. J is TRBJ2-5 and V is TRBV19; unclear D gene. Germline-derived CDR1 and CDR2 are LNHDA and SQIVND (reference sequence). This CDR3 is 13 amino acids long. V was clipped by 6 bases and J by 4 bases, with 12 bases between them.

CDR3: CASSRDRGTDTQYF. CDR3 nucleotides: TGTGCCAGCAGCCGGGACAGGGGGACAGATACGCAGTATTTT. The genes are TRBV2 and TRBJ2-3; 11 nucleotides agree with TRBD1. This CDR3 contains 14 residues. CDR1 SNHLY and CDR2 FYNNEI come from the germline V gene. J lost 3 bases, V lost 6 bases, and 2 bases had no gene match.